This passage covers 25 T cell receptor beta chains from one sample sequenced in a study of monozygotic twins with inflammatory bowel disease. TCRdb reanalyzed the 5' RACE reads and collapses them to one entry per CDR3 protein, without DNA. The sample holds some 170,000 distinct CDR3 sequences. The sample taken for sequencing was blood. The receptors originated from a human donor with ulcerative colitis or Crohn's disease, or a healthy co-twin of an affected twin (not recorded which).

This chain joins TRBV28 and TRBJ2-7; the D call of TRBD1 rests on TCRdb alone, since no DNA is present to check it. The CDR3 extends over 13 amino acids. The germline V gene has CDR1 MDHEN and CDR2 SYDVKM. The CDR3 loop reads CASSLPQGVEQYF.

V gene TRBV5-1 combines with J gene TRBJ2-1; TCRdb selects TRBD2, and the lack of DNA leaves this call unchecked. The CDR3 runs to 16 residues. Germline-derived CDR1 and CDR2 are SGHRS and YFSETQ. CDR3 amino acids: CASSLARASGGGEQFF.

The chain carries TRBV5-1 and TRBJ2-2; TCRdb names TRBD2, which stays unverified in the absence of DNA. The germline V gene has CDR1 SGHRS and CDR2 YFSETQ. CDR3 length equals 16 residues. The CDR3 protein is CASSSQGAENTGELFF.

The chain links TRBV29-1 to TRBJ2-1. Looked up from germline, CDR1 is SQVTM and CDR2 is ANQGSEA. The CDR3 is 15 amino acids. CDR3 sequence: CSVHIAESSYNEQFF.

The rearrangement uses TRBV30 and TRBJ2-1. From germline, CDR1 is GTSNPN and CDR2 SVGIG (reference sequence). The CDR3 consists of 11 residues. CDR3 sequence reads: CAWSPSNEQFF.

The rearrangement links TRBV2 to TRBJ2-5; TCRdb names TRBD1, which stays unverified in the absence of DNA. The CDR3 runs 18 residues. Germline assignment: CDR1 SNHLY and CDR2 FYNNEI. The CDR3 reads CASSNGPRGPVTRETQYF.

CDR3 in amino acids: CASSLRGLPQETQYF. The chain joins TRBV5-1 to TRBJ2-5; checking the TCRdb D call of TRBD1 is not possible without DNA. Looked up from germline, CDR1 is SGHRS and CDR2 is YFSETQ. The CDR3 length is 15 residues.

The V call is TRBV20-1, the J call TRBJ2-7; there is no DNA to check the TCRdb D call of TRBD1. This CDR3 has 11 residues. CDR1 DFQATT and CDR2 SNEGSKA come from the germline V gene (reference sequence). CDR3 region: CSARGGVEQYF.

CDR3: CSASEPAGVDTDTQYF. This chain links TRBV20-1 with TRBJ2-3; TCRdb designates TRBD1, a call that cannot be tested without DNA. The CDR3 loop spans 16 amino acids. Germline V lookup: CDR1 DFQATT, CDR2 SNEGSKA (reference sequence).

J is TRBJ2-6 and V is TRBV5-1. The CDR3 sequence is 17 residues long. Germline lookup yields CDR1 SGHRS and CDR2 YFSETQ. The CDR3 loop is CASSLAPRGAGANVLTF.

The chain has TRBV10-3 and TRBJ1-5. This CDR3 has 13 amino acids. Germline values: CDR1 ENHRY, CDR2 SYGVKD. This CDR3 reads CAISVDGHQPQHF.

The CDR3 sequence is CSARDPVTSSGNTIYF. The V and J genes are TRBV20-1 and TRBJ1-3. The CDR3 is 16 amino acids. Germline CDR1 and CDR2: DFQATT and SNEGSKA (reference sequence).

The CDR3 sequence is CASSVWTVNTEAFF. The chain links TRBV5-4 to TRBJ1-1. The CDR3 totals 14 residues. Germline CDR1 reads SGHNT; CDR2 reads YYREEE (reference sequence).

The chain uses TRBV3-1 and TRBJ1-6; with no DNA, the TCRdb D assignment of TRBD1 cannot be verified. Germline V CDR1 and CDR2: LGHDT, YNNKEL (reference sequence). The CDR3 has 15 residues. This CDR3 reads CASSQAHRGNSPLHF. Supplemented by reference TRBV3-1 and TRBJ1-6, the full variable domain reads DTAVSQTPKYLVTQMGNDKSIKCEQNLGHDTMYWYKQDSKKFLKIMFSYNNKELIINETVPNRFSPKSPDKAHLNLHINSLELGDSAVYFCASSQAHRGNSPLHFGNGTRLTVT.

This CDR3 is CASSPNTGAETQYF. This sequence joins TRBV12-3 or TRBV12-4 and TRBJ2-5; TCRdb's D gene call, TRBD1, goes unchecked for lack of DNA. There are 14 residues in the CDR3.

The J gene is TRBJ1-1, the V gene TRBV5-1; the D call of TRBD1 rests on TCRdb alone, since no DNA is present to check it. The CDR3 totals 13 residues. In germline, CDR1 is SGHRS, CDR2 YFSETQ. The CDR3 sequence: CASRGQRNTEAFF.

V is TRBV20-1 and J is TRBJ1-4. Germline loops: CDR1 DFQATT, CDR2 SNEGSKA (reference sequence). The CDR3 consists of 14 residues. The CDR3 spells CSARGTSPNEKLFF.

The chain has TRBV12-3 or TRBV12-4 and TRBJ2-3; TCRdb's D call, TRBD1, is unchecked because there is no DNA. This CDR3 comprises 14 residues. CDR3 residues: CASSLIQGADTQYF.

The CDR3 is CASSFQAPRGGELFF. The chain is built from TRBV28 and TRBJ2-2; the D gene TCRdb calls, TRBD1, cannot be checked with no DNA. This CDR3 has 15 amino acids. Germline V CDR1 and CDR2: MDHEN, SYDVKM.

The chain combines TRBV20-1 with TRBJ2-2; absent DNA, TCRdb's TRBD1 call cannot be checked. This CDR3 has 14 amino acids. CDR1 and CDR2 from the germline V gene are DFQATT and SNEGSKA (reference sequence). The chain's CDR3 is CSASTGTYIGELFF.

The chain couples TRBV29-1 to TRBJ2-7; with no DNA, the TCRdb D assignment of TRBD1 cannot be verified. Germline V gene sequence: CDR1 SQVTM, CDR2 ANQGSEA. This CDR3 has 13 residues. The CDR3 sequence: CSAVLPPLYEQYF.

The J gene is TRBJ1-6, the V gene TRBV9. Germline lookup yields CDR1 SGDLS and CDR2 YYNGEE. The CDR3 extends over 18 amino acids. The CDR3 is CASSVGPRLSSYNSPLHF.

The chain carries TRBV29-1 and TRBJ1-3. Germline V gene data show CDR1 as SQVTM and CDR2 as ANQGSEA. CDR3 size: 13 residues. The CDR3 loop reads CSARTGSGNTIYF. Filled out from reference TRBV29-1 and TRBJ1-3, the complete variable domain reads SAVISQKPSRDICQRGTSLTIQCQVDSQVTMMFWYRQQPGQSLTLIATANQGSEATYESGFVIDKFPISRPNLTFSTLTVSNMSPEDSSIYLCSARTGSGNTIYFGEGSWLTVV.

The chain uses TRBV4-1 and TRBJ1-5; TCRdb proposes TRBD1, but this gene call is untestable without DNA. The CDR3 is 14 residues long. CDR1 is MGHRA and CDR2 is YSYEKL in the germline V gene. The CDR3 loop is CASSQDRGLKPQHF.

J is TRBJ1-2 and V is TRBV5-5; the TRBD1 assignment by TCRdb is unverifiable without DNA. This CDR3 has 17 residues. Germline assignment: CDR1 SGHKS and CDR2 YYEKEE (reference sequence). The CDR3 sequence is CASSLVAGRGPNYGYTF.